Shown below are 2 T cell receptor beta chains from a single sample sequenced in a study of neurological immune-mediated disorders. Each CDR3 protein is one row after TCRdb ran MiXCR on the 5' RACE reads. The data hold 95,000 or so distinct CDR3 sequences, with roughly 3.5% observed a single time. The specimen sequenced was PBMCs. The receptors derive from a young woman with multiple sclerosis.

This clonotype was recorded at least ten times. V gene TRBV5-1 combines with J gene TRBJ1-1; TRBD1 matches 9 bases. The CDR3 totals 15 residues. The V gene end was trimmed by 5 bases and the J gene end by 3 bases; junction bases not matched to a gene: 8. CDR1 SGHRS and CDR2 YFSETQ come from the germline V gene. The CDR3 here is CASRGIDRGDTEAFF. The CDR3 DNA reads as TGCGCCAGCAGGGGAATTGACAGGGGGGACACTGAAGCTTTCTTT.

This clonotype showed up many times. CDR3 sequence: CASSQGDSGLDTQYF. CDR3 DNA: TGCGCCAGCAGCCAAGGGGATAGCGGGTTAGATACGCAGTATTTT. This rearrangement joins TRBV4-3 to TRBJ2-3; 7 bases match TRBD2. This CDR3 spans 15 amino acids. After removal of 1 base from V and 5 bases from J, the junction contained 6 bases not matched to a gene. Germline V gene sequence: CDR1 LGHNA, CDR2 YSLEER.